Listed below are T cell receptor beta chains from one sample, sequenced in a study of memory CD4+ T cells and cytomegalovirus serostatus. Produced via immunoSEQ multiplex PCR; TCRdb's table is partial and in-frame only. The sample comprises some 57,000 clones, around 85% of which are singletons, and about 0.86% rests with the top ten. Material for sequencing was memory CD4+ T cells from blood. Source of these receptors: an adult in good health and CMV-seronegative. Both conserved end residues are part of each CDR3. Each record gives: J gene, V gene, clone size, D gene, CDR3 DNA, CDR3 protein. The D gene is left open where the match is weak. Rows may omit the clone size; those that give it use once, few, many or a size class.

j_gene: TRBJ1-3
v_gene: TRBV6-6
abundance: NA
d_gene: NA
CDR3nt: TGTGCCAGCACCCCACCGGGAGGAAACACCATATATTTT
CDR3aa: CASTPPGGNTIYF

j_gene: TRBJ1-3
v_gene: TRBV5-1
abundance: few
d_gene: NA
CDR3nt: TGCGCCAGCAGCCCGGTAACAGGGTTCTCTGGAAACACCATATATTTT
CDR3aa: CASSPVTGFSGNTIYF

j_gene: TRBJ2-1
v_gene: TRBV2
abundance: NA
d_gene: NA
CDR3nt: TGTGCCAGCAGTGTTGAACAGATAAATGAGCAGTTCTTC
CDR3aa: CASSVEQINEQFF

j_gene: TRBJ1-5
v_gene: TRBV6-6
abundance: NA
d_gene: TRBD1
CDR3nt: TGTGCCAGCAGCCCACAGGGGACCCAGCATTTT
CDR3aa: CASSPQGTQHF

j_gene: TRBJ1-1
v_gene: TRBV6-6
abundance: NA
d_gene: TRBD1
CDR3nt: TGTGCCAGCAGTTACGCCCCCGGGACAGTGAACACTGAAGCTTTCTTT
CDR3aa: CASSYAPGTVNTEAFF

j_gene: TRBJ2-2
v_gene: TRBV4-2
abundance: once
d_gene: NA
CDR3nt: TGTGCCAGCAGCCAAGTCGGGACGAACACCGGGGAGCTGTTTTTT
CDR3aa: CASSQVGTNTGELFF

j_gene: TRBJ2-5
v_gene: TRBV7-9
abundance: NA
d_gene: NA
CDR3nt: TGTGCCAGCAGCCTTCGGGGTAGCGAGCAAGAGACCCAGTACTTC
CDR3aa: CASSLRGSEQETQYF

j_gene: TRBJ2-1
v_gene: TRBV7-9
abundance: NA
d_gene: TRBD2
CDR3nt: TGTGCCAGCAGCCCACTAGCGGGGGGGCGAGATGGTGAGCAGTTCTTC
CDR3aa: CASSPLAGGRDGEQFF

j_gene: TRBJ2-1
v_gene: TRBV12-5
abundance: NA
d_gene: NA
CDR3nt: TGTGCTAGTGGTTTGGTCCCAAGTCGGGGTATGTACAATGAGCAGTTCTTC
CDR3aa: CASGLVPSRGMYNEQFF

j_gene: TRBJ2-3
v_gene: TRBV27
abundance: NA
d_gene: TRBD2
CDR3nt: TGTGCCAGCAGGTTAGCGGGAGGAGGGGCAGATACGCAGTATTTT
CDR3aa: CASRLAGGGADTQYF

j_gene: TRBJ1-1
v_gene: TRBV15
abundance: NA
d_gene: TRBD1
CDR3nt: TGTGCCACCAGCGCACGGGGACAGGTCTTTTCGAACACTGAAGCTTTCTTT
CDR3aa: CATSARGQVFSNTEAFF

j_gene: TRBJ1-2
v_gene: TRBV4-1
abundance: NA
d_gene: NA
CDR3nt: TGCGCCAGCAGCCAAGGGTTGCGGGGGCGGCTGAACTATGGCTACACCTTC
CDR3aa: CASSQGLRGRLNYGYTF

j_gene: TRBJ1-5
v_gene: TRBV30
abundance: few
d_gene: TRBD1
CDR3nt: TGTGCCTGGAGCCTGACAGGGGCACTCAATCAGCCCCAGCATTTT
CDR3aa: CAWSLTGALNQPQHF

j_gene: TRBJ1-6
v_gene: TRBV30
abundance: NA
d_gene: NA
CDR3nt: TGTGCCTGGAGTGTGGGGCAGGGTAGAGCACCCCTCCACTTT
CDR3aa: CAWSVGQGRAPLHF

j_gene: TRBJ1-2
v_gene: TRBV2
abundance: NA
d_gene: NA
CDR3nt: TGTGCCAGCAGTGAGTGGGCTGGAGAAGGCTACACCTTC
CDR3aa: CASSEWAGEGYTF

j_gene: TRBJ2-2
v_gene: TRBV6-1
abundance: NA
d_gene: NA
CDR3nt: TGTGCCAGCAGTGACCCGAAGTTATACACCGGGGAGCTGTTTTTT
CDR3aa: CASSDPKLYTGELFF

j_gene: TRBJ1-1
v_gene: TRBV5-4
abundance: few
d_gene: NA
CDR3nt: TGTGCCAGCAGCCTATCAAGTATCACTGAAGCTTTCTTT
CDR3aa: CASSLSSITEAFF

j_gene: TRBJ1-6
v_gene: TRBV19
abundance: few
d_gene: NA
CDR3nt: TGTGCCAGTAGTCGGGGGCTGGATTCACCCCTCCACTTT
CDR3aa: CASSRGLDSPLHF

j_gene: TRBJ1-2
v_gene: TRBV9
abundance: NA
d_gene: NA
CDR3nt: TGTGCCAGCAGCGTAGACCCCTCCGACGCCTACGGCTACACCTTC
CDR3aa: CASSVDPSDAYGYTF

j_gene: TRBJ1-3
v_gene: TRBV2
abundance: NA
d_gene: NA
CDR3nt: TGTGCCAGCAGCCCCAGAGGGACGGCCGGAAACACCATATATTTT
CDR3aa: CASSPRGTAGNTIYF

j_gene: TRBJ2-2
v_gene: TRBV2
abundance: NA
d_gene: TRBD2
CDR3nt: TGTGCCAGCTTAGCGGGCGGGGCAATCACCGGGGAGCTGTTTTTT
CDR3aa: CASLAGGAITGELFF

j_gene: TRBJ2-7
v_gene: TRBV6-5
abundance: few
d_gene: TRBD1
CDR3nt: TGTGCCAGCAGTAATCCGGGACAGGGATGGTACGAGCAGTACTTC
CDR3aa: CASSNPGQGWYEQYF

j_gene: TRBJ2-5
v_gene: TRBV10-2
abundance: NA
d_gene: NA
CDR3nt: TGCGCCAGCAGTGAATCTAACAGGGAAGAGACCCAGTACTTC
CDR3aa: CASSESNREETQYF

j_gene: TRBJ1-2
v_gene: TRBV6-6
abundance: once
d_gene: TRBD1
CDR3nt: TGTGCCAGCAGTCGCCCCGACAGGGATGGCTATGGCTACACCTTC
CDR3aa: CASSRPDRDGYGYTF

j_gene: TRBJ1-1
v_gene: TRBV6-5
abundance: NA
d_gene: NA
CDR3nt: TGTGCCAGCAGTTACCGGGCTGAAGCTTTCTTT
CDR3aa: CASSYRAEAFF

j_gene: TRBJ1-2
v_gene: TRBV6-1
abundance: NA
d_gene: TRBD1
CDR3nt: TGTGCCAGCAGTGCGCCCCGGACAGGTCGAGCTGGCTACACCTTC
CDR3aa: CASSAPRTGRAGYTF

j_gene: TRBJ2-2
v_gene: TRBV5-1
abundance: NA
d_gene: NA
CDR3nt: TGCGCCAGCAGCTTGTCTGGACAAAACACCGGGGAGCTGTTTTTT
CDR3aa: CASSLSGQNTGELFF

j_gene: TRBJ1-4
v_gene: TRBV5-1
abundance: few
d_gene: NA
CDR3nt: TGCGCCAGCAGCTTGGGTAAGGGGAACGAAAAACTGTTTTTT
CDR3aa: CASSLGKGNEKLFF

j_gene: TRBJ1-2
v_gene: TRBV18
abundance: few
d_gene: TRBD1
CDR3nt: TGTGCCAGCTCACCGGACAGGCGGAATGGCTACACCTTC
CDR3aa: CASSPDRRNGYTF

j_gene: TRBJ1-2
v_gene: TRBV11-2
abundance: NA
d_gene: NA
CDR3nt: TGTGCCAGCAGCTTGAGTACCTTGGACGCTCTTTATGGCTACACCTTC
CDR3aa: CASSLSTLDALYGYTF

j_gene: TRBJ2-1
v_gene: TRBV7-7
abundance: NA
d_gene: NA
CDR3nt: TGTGCCAGCAGCTTAGCATATCAGGGGGGGAATGAGCAGTTCTTC
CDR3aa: CASSLAYQGGNEQFF

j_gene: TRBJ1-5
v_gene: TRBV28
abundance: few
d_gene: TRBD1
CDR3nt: TGTGCCAGCAGTACCGGGACAGGGTGGCGACAGCCCCAGCATTTT
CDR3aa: CASSTGTGWRQPQHF

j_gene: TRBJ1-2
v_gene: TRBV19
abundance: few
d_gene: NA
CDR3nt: TGTGCCAGTAGTACCCGTTATGGCTACACCTTC
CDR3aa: CASSTRYGYTF

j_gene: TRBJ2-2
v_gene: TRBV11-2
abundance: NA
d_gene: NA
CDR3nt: TGTGCCAGCAGTTCGGGACCAAACACCGGGGAGCTGTTTTTT
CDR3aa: CASSSGPNTGELFF

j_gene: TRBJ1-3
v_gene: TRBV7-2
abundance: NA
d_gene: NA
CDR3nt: TGTGCCAGCAGCCCAGGGTGGGCGGGAAACACCATATATTTT
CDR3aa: CASSPGWAGNTIYF

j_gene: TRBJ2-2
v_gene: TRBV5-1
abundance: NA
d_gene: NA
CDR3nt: TGCGCCAGCAGCTTAGGCGGGGCGAACACCGGGGAGCTGTTTTTT
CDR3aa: CASSLGGANTGELFF

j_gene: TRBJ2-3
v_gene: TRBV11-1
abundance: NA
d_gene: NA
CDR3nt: TGTGCCAGCAGCTTAGGGACAGGCACAGATACGCAGTATTTT
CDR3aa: CASSLGTGTDTQYF

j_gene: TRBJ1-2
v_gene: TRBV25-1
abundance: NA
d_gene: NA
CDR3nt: TGTGCCAGCAGTGAATATAAAGGGACCTCCTATGGCTACACCTTC
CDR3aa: CASSEYKGTSYGYTF

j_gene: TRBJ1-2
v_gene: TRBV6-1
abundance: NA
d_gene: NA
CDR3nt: TGTGCCAGCAGTGAACTCTCGGGGCAGGGGCGCTACACCTTC
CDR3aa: CASSELSGQGRYTF

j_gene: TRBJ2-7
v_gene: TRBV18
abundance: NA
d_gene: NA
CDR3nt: TGTGCCAGCTCACCTATTAGCGGCTACTACGAGCAGTACTTC
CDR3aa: CASSPISGYYEQYF

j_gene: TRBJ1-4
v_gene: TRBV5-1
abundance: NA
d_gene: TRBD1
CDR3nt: TGCGCCAGCAGCCTGGGACAGGGTAATGAAAAACTGTTTTTT
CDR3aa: CASSLGQGNEKLFF